A single sample gave rise to the 27 T cell receptor beta chains below, sequenced in a study of blood T cell repertoires in COVID-19. TCRdb's table, derived via immunoSEQ multiplex PCR, lists solely in-frame clones and lacks some. The table shows under 150,000 clones, with roughly 90% occurring only once. Material: peripheral blood. Receptor source: a man between 50 and 59 years old with acute or convalescent COVID-19.

The V gene is TRBV16, the J gene TRBJ1-4, with a possible D match to TRBD1 (5 bases). The germline gives CDR1 KGHSY, CDR2 FQNENV. There are 16 residues in the CDR3. The V and J ends lost 4 bases and 7 bases respectively, with 19 bases between them. This CDR3 is CASSPFNQGGGEKLFF. Written as DNA, the CDR3 is TGTGCCAGCAGCCCTTTTAACCAGGGAGGAGGTGAAAAACTGTTTTTT.

The chain links TRBV7-2 to TRBJ1-3; D gene uncertain. The V end lost 1 base, the J end lost 0 bases, and 10 bases lay between the germline ends. Germline loops: CDR1 SGHTA, CDR2 FQGNSA. The CDR3 loop spans 16 amino acids. The CDR3 is CASSLVGGNSGNTIYF. Here the CDR3 DNA reads TGTGCCAGCAGCTTAGTTGGCGGAAACTCTGGAAACACCATATATTTT.

The CDR3 loop reads CASSYARTSTDTQYF. The DNA of the CDR3 is TGTGCCAGCAGTTATGCCAGGACTAGCACAGATACGCAGTATTTT. This chain links TRBV6-2 or TRBV6-3 with TRBJ2-3; tentatively, D is TRBD2 (5 bases). Trimming took 3 bases from V and 0 from J, leaving 10 bases between them. Germline CDR1 is MNHEY and CDR2 is SVGEGT. This CDR3 region has 15 residues.

V and J are TRBV7-2 and TRBJ2-5; D is possibly TRBD1 (5 bases). The germline CDR1 and CDR2 sequences are SGHTA and FQGNSA. V dropped 0 bases and J dropped 2 bases, with 22 bases sitting between them. The CDR3 has 19 amino acids. CDR3 DNA sequence: TGTGCCAGCAGCTTAGCGTCGGTAAACCTAAGGGGTTTTCAAGAGACCCAGTACTTC. Its protein is CASSLASVNLRGFQETQYF.

This chain joins TRBV28 and TRBJ1-2; no clear D. V lost 6 bases to trimming and J lost 5 bases, with 19 bases between them. Germline-derived CDR1 and CDR2 are MDHEN and SYDVKM. The CDR3 sequence is 15 residues long. The CDR3 spells CASSREASSRYGYTF. The CDR3 DNA follows: TGTGCCAGCAGCCGTGAAGCGTCCTCTAGGTATGGCTACACCTTC.

CDR3 in amino acids: CSVILGTGTNYGYTF. The CDR3 nucleotides read TGCAGCGTTATTTTAGGGACAGGGACTAACTATGGCTACACCTTC. The V and J genes are TRBV29-1 and TRBJ1-2; 9 bases agree with TRBD1. The CDR3 runs to 15 residues. The germline V gene encodes CDR1 SQVTM and CDR2 ANQGSEA. J lost 0 bases, V lost 5 bases, and 7 bases had no gene match.

The rearrangement uses TRBV11-3 and TRBJ1-2, with 10 bases that match TRBD1. The CDR3 loop spans 17 amino acids. Losses at the gene ends were 5 bases for V and 3 bases for J; bases not matched to a gene: 12. The V gene's germline CDR1 is SGHNT and CDR2 YENEEA. DNA for the CDR3: TGTGCCAGCAGCGATCCCCGACCGGGACAGGGGTACTATGGCTACACCTTC. Protein product: CASSDPRPGQGYYGYTF.

The V and J genes are TRBV6-5 and TRBJ1-2; D remains unclear. Trimming removed 0 bases from V and 5 bases from J, with 7 bases in between. CDR1 and CDR2 from the germline V gene are MNHEY and SVGAGI. This CDR3 is 13 amino acids long. The CDR3 is CASSYSREYGYTF. CDR3 sequence (DNA): TGTGCCAGCAGTTACTCGAGGGAATATGGCTACACCTTC.

The rearrangement uses TRBV6-5 and TRBJ2-3; D unresolved. V lost 0 bases, J lost 4 bases, and 5 bases lay in between. The CDR3 loop spans 13 amino acids. CDR1 is MNHEY, CDR2 SVGAGI, per germline. The CDR3 region is CASSYSAADTQYF. DNA of the CDR3: TGTGCCAGCAGTTACTCCGCAGCAGATACGCAGTATTTT.

The rearrangement links TRBV9 to TRBJ1-1, with 8 bases fitting TRBD1. Germline V CDR1 and CDR2: SGDLS, YYNGEE. Germline trimming cut 3 bases from V and 3 bases from J; bases unmatched to any gene: 7. The CDR3 extends over 15 amino acids. The CDR3: CASSAADRGDTEAFF. The CDR3, as DNA: TGTGCCAGCAGCGCAGCCGACAGGGGTGACACTGAAGCTTTCTTT.

This clone turned up a few times. The chain joins TRBV5-1 to TRBJ2-7, with 9 bases fitting TRBD1. The CDR3 consists of 16 residues. V dropped 1 base and J dropped 3; count of bases not matched to a gene: 8. CDR1 is SGHRS, CDR2 YFSETQ, per germline. The CDR3: CASSLYRQGGSYEQYF. The CDR3 coding sequence is TGCGCCAGCAGCTTGTATCGACAGGGGGGAAGCTACGAGCAGTACTTC.

V is TRBV11-3 and J is TRBJ2-1; 8 bases match TRBD2. The V gene's germline CDR1 is SGHNT and CDR2 YENEEA. V shed 6 bases, J shed 5 bases, and the junction held 9 bases outside the gene matches. CDR3 size: 15 residues. CDR3 protein: CASRDTGGWDNEQFF. The CDR3, as DNA: TGTGCCAGCAGGGATACGGGGGGGTGGGACAATGAGCAGTTCTTC.

This chain joins TRBV11-1 and TRBJ2-2; D possibly corresponds to TRBD2 (6 bases). The germline V and J ends were trimmed by 0 bases and 3 bases, with 14 bases remaining between them. The CDR3 length is 17 residues. CDR1 and CDR2 from the germline V gene are SGHAT and FQDESV (reference sequence). The CDR3 DNA reads as TGTGCCAGCAGCTTAGCGATGGGGGGATTTTACACCGGGGAGCTGTTTTTT. Translating gives CASSLAMGGFYTGELFF.

V usage is TRBV29-1 and J usage is TRBJ1-2; tentative D call: TRBD1 (5 bases). Germline CDR1 reads SQVTM; CDR2 reads ANQGSEA. The CDR3 has 14 amino acids. V was cut by 8 bases and J by 0 bases, with 16 bases left in between. The CDR3 DNA reads TGCAGCCACTTAAGGGCAGGGTCTAACTATGGCTACACCTTC. The encoded protein is CSHLRAGSNYGYTF.

This sequence joins TRBV24-1 and TRBJ1-1, with TRBD1 matching 9 bases. Germline CDR1 and CDR2: KGHDR and SFDVKD. V shed 4 bases and J 4 bases; nucleotides not matched to a gene: 9. This CDR3 is built from 16 residues. CDR3 protein: CATSEAGTGLFTEAFF. The CDR3 region has the DNA TGTGCCACCAGTGAAGCCGGGACAGGGCTTTTCACTGAAGCTTTCTTT.

The chain joins TRBV3-1 (or the pseudogene TRBV3-2) to TRBJ2-7, with 10 positions matching TRBD2. Germline V lookup: CDR1 LGHDT, CDR2 YNNKEL (reference sequence). The ends lost 6 bases at V and 12 bases at J; junction bases unmatched: 11. The CDR3 has 13 residues. In DNA form, the CDR3 reads TGTGCCAGCAGTCGCAAGCGGGAGGGTCGGACGTACTTC. It specifies CASSRKREGRTYF.

This clone was picked up one time. The chain has TRBV5-1 and TRBJ1-2; possibly TRBD1 for D (6 bases). The CDR3 totals 13 residues. The germline V gene has CDR1 SGHRS and CDR2 YFSETQ. Trimming took 5 bases from V and 7 from J, leaving 15 bases between them. CDR3 DNA: TGCGCCAGCAGGGCTCCAGGGGTTAGTGGCTACACCTTC. It encodes CASRAPGVSGYTF.

The rearrangement links TRBV27 to TRBJ1-1, with D maybe TRBD1 (5 bases). The ends were cut back, 3 bases at V and 5 bases at J, with 7 bases in the middle. The V gene's germline CDR1 is MNHEY and CDR2 SMNVEV (reference sequence). This CDR3 region has 12 residues. The CDR3 bases are TGTGCCAGCAGTTTTCGGGGGACTGAAGCTTTCTTT. It is translated as CASSFRGTEAFF.

The chain has TRBV5-1 and TRBJ2-2, with 12 bases identical to TRBD2. There are 18 residues in the CDR3. The J segment lost 5 bases and the V segment lost 3 bases, leaving 11 bases of the junction unmatched. Germline CDR1 SGHRS, CDR2 YFSETQ. The CDR3 DNA reads as TGCGCCAGCAGCTCTAGGACTAGCGGGACCGCCTGGACCGGGGAGCTGTTTTTT. It codes for CASSSRTSGTAWTGELFF.

The V call is TRBV11-2, the J call TRBJ1-2, with D unresolved. CDR3 size: 13 residues. V was trimmed by 0 bases and J by 5 bases, leaving 7 bases between them. Germline CDR1 is SGHAT and CDR2 is FQNNGV. The CDR3, as DNA: TGTGCCAGCAGCTTAGACACCACTTATGGCTACACCTTC. Its translation is CASSLDTTYGYTF. The full variable domain, rest sourced from reference TRBV11-2 and TRBJ1-2, is EAGVAQSPRYKIIEKRQSVAFWCNPISGHATLYWYQQILGQGPKLLIQFQNNGVVDDSQLPKDRFSAERLKGVDSTLKIQPAKLEDSAVYLCASSLDTTYGYTFGSGTRLTVV.

The chain recombines TRBV2 with TRBJ1-5; 7 bases are shared with TRBD1. The CDR3 contains 15 residues. CDR1 SNHLY and CDR2 FYNNEI come from the germline V gene. With V trimmed by 5 bases and J by 1 base, 5 bases remained unmatched. CDR3 loop: CASSTGQASNQPQHF. DNA for the CDR3: TGTGCCAGCAGTACCGGACAGGCCAGCAATCAGCCCCAGCATTTT.

The genes are TRBV29-1 and TRBJ1-2; 7 nucleotides agree with TRBD1. Germline CDR1 is SQVTM and CDR2 is ANQGSEA. V dropped 6 bases and J dropped 4; count of bases not matched to a gene: 5. CDR3 length equals 12 residues. The CDR3 protein is CSVQGQIYGYTF. The CDR3 DNA reads TGCAGCGTCCAGGGACAGATCTATGGCTACACCTTC.

The chain joins TRBV5-4 to TRBJ2-2; D is perhaps TRBD1 (5 bases). The germline gives CDR1 SGHNT, CDR2 YYREEE (reference sequence). The germline V and J ends were trimmed by 4 bases and 0 bases, with 10 bases remaining between them. CDR3 length equals 15 residues. The CDR3 is CASSPQGPNTGELFF. As DNA, the CDR3 is TGTGCCAGCAGCCCTCAGGGCCCGAACACCGGGGAGCTGTTTTTT.

The CDR3 protein is CASSVGVFNTGELFF. In DNA form, the CDR3 reads TGTGCCAGCAGCGTAGGAGTCTTCAACACCGGGGAGCTGTTTTTT. The chain combines TRBV9 with TRBJ2-2; D is ambiguous. The V end lost 0 bases, the J end lost 2 bases, and 8 bases lay between the germline ends. From germline, CDR1 is SGDLS and CDR2 YYNGEE. The CDR3 is 15 residues long. The whole variable domain, filled in from reference TRBV9 and TRBJ2-2, reads DSGVTQTPKHLITATGQRVTLRCSPRSGDLSVYWYQQSLDQGLQFLIQYYNGEERAKGNILERFSAQQFPDLHSELNLSSLELGDSALYFCASSVGVFNTGELFFGEGSRLTVL.

This sequence joins TRBV7-8 and TRBJ2-7; 13 bases align to TRBD2. The germline CDR1 and CDR2 sequences are SGHVS and FQNEAQ. Unmatched junction bases numbered 5, after V lost 5 bases and J lost 1 base. There are 16 residues in the CDR3. CDR3 sequence (DNA): TGTGCCAGCAGCGTAAGGACTAGCGGGAGTTCCTACGAGCAGTACTTC. Its translation: CASSVRTSGSSYEQYF.

The chain recombines TRBV18 with TRBJ2-5; D is possibly TRBD2 (5 bases). CDR1 is KGHSH, CDR2 LQKENI, per germline. CDR3 length: 12 residues. Trimming left V 2 bases short and J 5 bases short, with 6 bases between. CDR3 in DNA: TGTGCCAGCTCACCAGAGGGCGAGACCCAGTACTTC. Its translation: CASSPEGETQYF.

V and J are TRBV7-8 and TRBJ2-7; D is perhaps TRBD1 (6 bases). Germline CDR1 SGHVS, CDR2 FQNEAQ. The CDR3 totals 14 residues. Trimming cost V 6 bases and J 3 bases, with 15 bases left between them. The CDR3 sequence is CASSPRTAGYEQYF. CDR3 nucleotides: TGTGCCAGCAGTCCGAGGACAGCTGGCTACGAGCAGTACTTC.